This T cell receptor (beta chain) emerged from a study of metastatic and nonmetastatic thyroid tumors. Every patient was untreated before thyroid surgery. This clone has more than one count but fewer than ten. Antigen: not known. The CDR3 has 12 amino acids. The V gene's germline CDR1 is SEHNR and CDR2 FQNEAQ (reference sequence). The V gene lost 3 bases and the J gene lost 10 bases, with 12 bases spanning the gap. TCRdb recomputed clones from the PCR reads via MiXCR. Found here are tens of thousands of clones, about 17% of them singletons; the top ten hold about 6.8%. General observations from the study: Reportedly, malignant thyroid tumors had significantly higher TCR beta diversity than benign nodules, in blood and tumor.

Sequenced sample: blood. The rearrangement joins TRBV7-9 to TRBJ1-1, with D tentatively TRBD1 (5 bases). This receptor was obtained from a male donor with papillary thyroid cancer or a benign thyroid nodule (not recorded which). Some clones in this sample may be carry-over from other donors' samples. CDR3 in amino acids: CASSFREARAFF. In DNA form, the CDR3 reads TGTGCCAGCAGCTTCAGGGAAGCAAGAGCTTTCTTT. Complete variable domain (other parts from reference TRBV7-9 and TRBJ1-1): DTGVSQNPRHKITKRGQNVTFRCDPISEHNRLYWYRQTLGQGPEFLTYFQNEAQLEKSRLLSDRFSAERPKGSFSTLEIQRTEQGDSAMYLCASSFREARAFFGQGTRLTVV.